Shown below are 31 T cell receptor beta chains from a single sample sequenced in a study of T cell changes during pregnancy in multiple sclerosis. Profiled with immunoSEQ multiplex PCR; TCRdb holds only in-frame clones, not every one. This sample has tens of thousands of clones; approximately 91% occur once, and the top ten carry roughly 1.5%. Sequenced material: peripheral blood, taken in the third trimester of pregnancy. The receptor set was obtained from a female donor with multiple sclerosis, enrolled in a pregnancy study.

This clone was seen a handful of times. V gene TRBV28 combines with J gene TRBJ1-5; D may be TRBD1 (6 bases). The CDR3 runs 15 residues. Trimming took 5 bases from V and 6 from J, leaving 17 bases between them. CDR1 MDHEN and CDR2 SYDVKM come from the germline V gene. The CDR3 spells CASSPGRGPSQPQHF. The CDR3 bases are TGTGCCAGCAGTCCGGGCAGGGGACCAAGTCAGCCCCAGCATTTT. Full variable domain (rest looked up from reference TRBV28 and TRBJ1-5): DVKVTQSSRYLVKRTGEKVFLECVQDMDHENMFWYRQDPGLGLRLIYFSYDVKMKEKGDIPEGYSVSREKKERFSLILESASTNQTSMYLCASSPGRGPSQPQHFGDGTRLSIL.

The chain links TRBV11-2 to TRBJ2-1; tentative D call: TRBD1 (5 bases). Germline CDR1 and CDR2: SGHAT and FQNNGV. This CDR3 contains 16 residues. The V gene lost 5 bases and the J gene lost 6 bases, with 20 bases spanning the gap. The CDR3 DNA is TGTGCCAGCAGCCACTCCCAGGGTCGTACTTCCAATGAGCAGTTCTTC. Protein sequence: CASSHSQGRTSNEQFF. The whole variable domain, remainder taken from reference TRBV11-2 and TRBJ2-1, is EAGVAQSPRYKIIEKRQSVAFWCNPISGHATLYWYQQILGQGPKLLIQFQNNGVVDDSQLPKDRFSAERLKGVDSTLKIQPAKLEDSAVYLCASSHSQGRTSNEQFFGPGTRLTVL.

The chain is built from TRBV18 and TRBJ1-6; the match to TRBD1 covers 8 bases. Germline-derived CDR1 and CDR2 are KGHSH and LQKENI. The CDR3 covers 15 residues. With V trimmed by 5 bases and J by 9 bases, 9 bases remained unmatched. Here the CDR3 DNA reads TGTGCCAGCTCATCTGGACAGGGATTAACTTCACCCCTCCACTTT. Its translation is CASSSGQGLTSPLHF.

This chain connects TRBV9 to TRBJ2-3, with 7 bases identical to TRBD2. The CDR3 sequence is 15 residues long. V lost 3 bases to trimming and J lost 5 bases; unmatched junction nucleotides: 9. CDR1 and CDR2 from the germline V gene are SGDLS and YYNGEE. Here the CDR3 reads CASSDIRGVGDTQYF. CDR3 sequence (DNA): TGTGCCAGCAGCGACATACGGGGGGTTGGAGATACGCAGTATTTT.

A single count supports this clone. The J gene is TRBJ1-1, the V gene TRBV5-1; D call uncertain. Germline CDR1 SGHRS, CDR2 YFSETQ. V lost 0 bases and J 0 bases, leaving 9 bases between the germline ends. The CDR3 loop spans 15 amino acids. Written as DNA, the CDR3 is TGCGCCAGCAGCTTGGCAGCAGGATTGAACACTGAAGCTTTCTTT. Translation: CASSLAAGLNTEAFF.

V is TRBV6-1 and J is TRBJ1-5; 7 bases are a match to TRBD1. The trim removed 5 bases at V and 0 bases at J, leaving 4 bases unmatched. The germline CDR1 and CDR2 sequences are MNHNS and SASEGT. The CDR3 is 15 residues long. The CDR3 loop reads CASSTGAYSNQPQHF. The CDR3 DNA reads TGTGCCAGCAGTACAGGGGCGTATAGCAATCAGCCCCAGCATTTT.

The rearrangement links TRBV6-4 to TRBJ1-1; 9 nucleotides match TRBD1. Trimming cost V 2 bases and J 4 bases; bases outside gene matches: 2. The CDR3 runs 14 residues. From germline, CDR1 is MRHNA and CDR2 SNTAGT. The CDR3 loop is CASSDKTGGTEAFF. CDR3 coding DNA: TGTGCCAGCAGTGACAAGACAGGGGGCACTGAAGCTTTCTTT.

V is TRBV5-1 and J is TRBJ2-7; TRBD1 matches 7 bases. V dropped 0 bases and J dropped 2; count of bases not matched to a gene: 2. Germline V gene data show CDR1 as SGHRS and CDR2 as YFSETQ. The CDR3 spans 14 residues. The CDR3 region is CASSLAGTAYEQYF. CDR3 coding DNA: TGCGCCAGCAGCTTGGCCGGGACAGCCTACGAGCAGTACTTC.

This rearrangement joins TRBV7-2 to TRBJ1-5; the D gene is possibly TRBD1 (5 bases). The CDR3 length is 14 residues. Trimming shortened V by 1 base and J by 3 bases, and 7 bases separated the two germline ends. The germline gives CDR1 SGHTA, CDR2 FQGNSA. Here the CDR3 reads CASSLGQNNQPQHF. The CDR3 nucleotides are TGTGCCAGCAGCTTAGGACAGAACAATCAGCCCCAGCATTTT.

The chain links TRBV18 to TRBJ2-7; D might be TRBD2 (7 bases). The germline V and J ends were trimmed by 3 bases and 1 base, with 16 bases remaining between them. The germline CDR1 and CDR2 sequences are KGHSH and LQKENI. The CDR3 is made up of 16 amino acids. CDR3 sequence (DNA): TGTGCCAGCTCACCGGCGACTGCGGGGGCATCCTACGAGCAGTACTTC. Its protein is CASSPATAGASYEQYF.

The genes are TRBV18 and TRBJ1-4, with D possibly being TRBD1 (6 bases). The CDR3 spans 14 residues. V lost 6 bases and J 7 bases, leaving 15 bases between the germline ends. Germline CDR1 reads KGHSH; CDR2 reads LQKENI. CDR3: CASSRTAAGEKLFF. As DNA, the CDR3 is TGTGCCAGCTCCCGGACAGCCGCGGGTGAAAAACTGTTTTTT.

This chain uses TRBV5-1 with TRBJ2-1; 9 bases are a match to TRBD2. The junction had 12 bases not matched to a gene; V was cut back by 0 bases and J by 2 bases. The V gene's germline CDR1 is SGHRS and CDR2 YFSETQ. The CDR3 consists of 19 residues. The CDR3: CASSLEGGGALIAYNEQFF. CDR3 DNA sequence: TGCGCCAGCAGCTTGGAGGGCGGGGGGGCCTTAATAGCCTACAATGAGCAGTTCTTC.

This clone was seen a single time. V and J are TRBV5-4 and TRBJ2-1, with 8 nucleotides matching TRBD2. V gave up 4 bases and J gave up 5 bases; unmatched junction bases: 5. CDR1 and CDR2 (germline): SGHNT, YYREEE (reference sequence). The CDR3 spans 14 residues. CDR3 residues: CASSPGGRDNEQFF. As DNA, the CDR3 is TGTGCCAGCAGCCCGGGGGGGAGGGACAATGAGCAGTTCTTC.

This clone was seen only once. The chain couples TRBV18 to TRBJ1-2; D not resolved. The CDR3 is 12 residues long. CDR1 is KGHSH and CDR2 is LQKENI in the germline V gene. The germline V and J ends were trimmed by 3 bases and 7 bases, with 9 bases remaining between them. CDR3: CASSPDYRGYTF. CDR3 in DNA: TGTGCCAGCTCACCTGACTATCGTGGCTACACCTTC.

This chain connects TRBV5-7 to TRBJ1-4; D unresolved. TRBV5-7 is noted as an ORF with a role that remains uncertain. This CDR3 is 11 amino acids long. V shed 4 bases and J shed 5 bases, with 3 bases lying between them. CDR3 sequence reads: CASSLNEKLFF. As DNA, the CDR3 is TGTGCCAGCAGCCTGAATGAAAAACTGTTTTTT.

This chain links TRBV19 with TRBJ1-4, with a weak D call TRBD1 (5 bases). The V gene lost 7 bases and the J gene lost 1 base, with 13 bases spanning the gap. CDR1 LNHDA and CDR2 SQIVND come from the germline V gene (reference sequence). The CDR3 spans 15 residues. The CDR3 sequence is CASTNPGGTNEKLFF. The CDR3 nucleotides are TGTGCCAGTACCAATCCGGGGGGAACTAATGAAAAACTGTTTTTT.

The rearrangement joins TRBV2 to TRBJ2-2; possibly TRBD2 for D (6 bases). The CDR3 runs to 15 residues. The V end lost 5 bases, the J end lost 1 base, and 11 bases lay between the germline ends. The germline gives CDR1 SNHLY, CDR2 FYNNEI. The chain's CDR3 is CASSPGTWNTGELFF. DNA of the CDR3: TGTGCCAGCAGTCCCGGGACTTGGAACACCGGGGAGCTGTTTTTT. The full variable domain, completed using reference TRBV2 and TRBJ2-2, is EPEVTQTPSHQVTQMGQEVILRCVPISNHLYFYWYRQILGQKVEFLVSFYNNEISEKSEIFDDQFSVERPDGSNFTLKIRSTKLEDSAMYFCASSPGTWNTGELFFGEGSRLTVL.

The chain uses TRBV5-8 and TRBJ2-3; 7 nucleotides match TRBD1. CDR3 size: 14 residues. Germline values: CDR1 SGHTS, CDR2 YDEGEE. The V segment lost 0 bases and the J segment 3 bases; nucleotides outside the gene matches: 1. CDR3: CASSLDRGTDTQYF. The CDR3 coding sequence is TGTGCCAGCAGCTTGGACAGGGGAACAGATACGCAGTATTTT.

J is TRBJ2-7 and V is TRBV2; 8 bases fit TRBD2. V dropped 4 bases and J dropped 2; count of bases not matched to a gene: 7. Germline CDR1 reads SNHLY; CDR2 reads FYNNEI. The CDR3 spans 15 residues. The CDR3 loop is CASSVSSGATYEQYF. CDR3 bases: TGTGCCAGCAGTGTAAGTAGCGGGGCGACCTACGAGCAGTACTTC.

Regarding this clone: A junction boundary mismatches the germline segment, possibly from a read error. This same CDR3 is encoded by further DNA sequences in the sample. The rearrangement uses TRBV6-6 and TRBJ1-6, with 9 bases that match TRBD1. This CDR3 is 14 amino acids long. In germline, CDR1 is MNHNY, CDR2 SVGAGI (reference sequence). This CDR3 is CASRSGTGNSPLHF. The CDR3 DNA sequence: TGTGCCAGCAGGTCCGGGACAGGGAATTCGCCCCTCCACTTT.

This chain uses TRBV10-1 with TRBJ2-1, with 8 bases fitting TRBD2. This CDR3 spans 15 amino acids. Germline V gene lookup returns CDR1 WNHNN and CDR2 SYGVQD (reference sequence). The V segment lost 4 bases and the J segment 7 bases; nucleotides outside the gene matches: 9. CDR3 region: CASSVTSGANNEQFF. In DNA, the CDR3 is TGCGCCAGCAGTGTTACTAGCGGAGCGAATAATGAGCAGTTCTTC.

This clone was seen a few times. This chain uses TRBV7-9 with TRBJ1-2; 8 bases are a match to TRBD1. V gave up 5 bases and J gave up 7 bases; unmatched junction bases: 9. This CDR3 is built from 14 residues. Looked up from germline, CDR1 is SEHNR and CDR2 is FQNEAQ (reference sequence). CDR3 bases: TGTGCCAGCAGCGACCGCTGGACAGGGATTGGCTACACCTTC. This translates into CASSDRWTGIGYTF.

This clone was seen more than once but under ten times. The chain couples TRBV11-2 to TRBJ2-3; tentatively, D is TRBD1 (6 bases). Germline assignment: CDR1 SGHAT and CDR2 FQNNGV. Trimming cost V 5 bases and J 10 bases, with 10 bases left between them. This CDR3 comprises 11 residues. The CDR3 is CASSGQLAQYF. CDR3 DNA sequence: TGTGCCAGCAGCGGACAGTTAGCGCAGTATTTT. Full variable domain (outside the CDR3, taken from reference TRBV11-2 and TRBJ2-3): EAGVAQSPRYKIIEKRQSVAFWCNPISGHATLYWYQQILGQGPKLLIQFQNNGVVDDSQLPKDRFSAERLKGVDSTLKIQPAKLEDSAVYLCASSGQLAQYFGPGTRLTVL.

J is TRBJ2-3 and V is TRBV15; D gene uncertain. This CDR3 spans 14 amino acids. Germline CDR1 and CDR2: LNHNV and YYDKDF (reference sequence). V gave up 5 bases and J gave up 1 base, with 10 bases separating them. CDR3 DNA: TGTGCCACCAGCCGTAATATAGGCACAGATACGCAGTATTTT. It yields the protein CATSRNIGTDTQYF.

The rearrangement joins TRBV11-1 to TRBJ1-1, with no clear D. Between the trimmed V and J ends, which lost 1 base and 5 bases, there was a span of 5 bases. The CDR3 totals 12 residues. Germline values: CDR1 SGHAT, CDR2 FQDESV (reference sequence). The CDR3 is CASSLERTEAFF. CDR3 bases: TGTGCCAGCAGCTTAGAGAGGACTGAAGCTTTCTTT.

V is TRBV5-1 and J is TRBJ2-7; 7 bases fit TRBD1. With 5 bases clipped from V and 3 bases from J, the junction kept 14 bases outside the gene matches. Germline V gene data show CDR1 as SGHRS and CDR2 as YFSETQ. The CDR3 is made up of 16 amino acids. In nucleotides, the CDR3 is TGCGCCAGCAGACAAAGACAGGGCGACCGGGGCTACGAGCAGTACTTC. Amino acid sequence: CASRQRQGDRGYEQYF.

CDR3 in amino acids: CASSPGTVYGYTF. The CDR3, as DNA: TGTGCCAGCAGCCCTGGGACAGTCTATGGCTACACCTTC. This chain joins TRBV5-5 and TRBJ1-2, with 7 nucleotides matching TRBD1. Germline loops: CDR1 SGHKS, CDR2 YYEKEE (reference sequence). V trimming: 4 bases; J trimming: 4 bases; junction bases outside the gene matches: 4. This CDR3 comprises 13 residues.

J is TRBJ1-2 and V is TRBV6-5, with D hard to call. Germline values: CDR1 MNHEY, CDR2 SVGAGI. The V end was cut by 7 bases, the J end by 7 bases, with 13 bases between. This CDR3 has 12 residues. CDR3 amino acids: CASTLRGSGYTF. The CDR3 DNA is TGTGCCAGCACCTTACGGGGAAGTGGCTACACCTTC.

This clone is categorized as medium-sized. The V call is TRBV5-5, the J call TRBJ2-7; 8 bases are shared with TRBD1. Per the germline V gene, CDR1 is SGHKS and CDR2 is YYEKEE (reference sequence). The CDR3 covers 16 residues. With 4 bases clipped from V and 6 bases from J, the junction kept 15 bases outside the gene matches. The DNA for the CDR3 is TGTGCCAGCAGCCCCCACTTTGACAGGGGCCTAGCCGAGCAGTACTTC. The encoded protein is CASSPHFDRGLAEQYF.

This chain connects TRBV2 to TRBJ1-1; 9 bases align to TRBD1. Per germline, CDR1 SNHLY and CDR2 FYNNEI. This CDR3 is 14 amino acids long. V shed 6 bases and J 6 bases; nucleotides not matched to a gene: 8. This CDR3 reads CASRAGQGSPEAFF. In DNA form, the CDR3 reads TGTGCCAGCAGGGCCGGACAGGGGAGTCCTGAAGCTTTCTTT.

This chain uses TRBV7-9 with TRBJ1-1, with D perhaps TRBD1 (6 bases). Germline V gene lookup returns CDR1 SEHNR and CDR2 FQNEAQ (reference sequence). V lost 1 base and J 9 bases, leaving 12 bases between the germline ends. The CDR3 runs to 13 residues. The CDR3 bases are TGTGCCAGCAGCTTAGGGAGACAGGACCAAGCTTTCTTT. It is translated as CASSLGRQDQAFF.